What follows describes a single TCR beta chain. Antigen specificity is unknown. These data come from a study of cytomegalovirus exposure and HLA in healthy donors. Study-level information: Samples from HLA-typed donors yielded about 85 million unique TCRs in an early data release. General observations from the study: A classifier reportedly called cytomegalovirus status with high sensitivity and specificity.

V lost 5 bases and J 1 base, leaving 14 bases between the germline ends. From germline, CDR1 is MNHEY and CDR2 SMNVEV (reference sequence). The CDR3 totals 15 residues. PCR employed 60 Vbeta and 13 Jbeta primers. The table came from immunoSEQ multiplex PCR; TCRdb's copy has only in-frame clones and leaves some out. The sample records around 150,000 clones, over 75% being singletons. These donors, healthy bone marrow donors, were studied. Despite likely unrecorded immune exposures, the donors were nominally healthy at the time of sampling. The sequence derives from a man aged 40-55 years in good health and CMV-seronegative. Sequencing was carried out using PBMCs. The chain uses TRBV27 and TRBJ1-1; no definite D call. CDR3 loop: CASSLTGGRNTEAFF. The CDR3 DNA reads TGTGCCAGCAGTCTTACCGGCGGCAGGAACACTGAAGCTTTCTTT.